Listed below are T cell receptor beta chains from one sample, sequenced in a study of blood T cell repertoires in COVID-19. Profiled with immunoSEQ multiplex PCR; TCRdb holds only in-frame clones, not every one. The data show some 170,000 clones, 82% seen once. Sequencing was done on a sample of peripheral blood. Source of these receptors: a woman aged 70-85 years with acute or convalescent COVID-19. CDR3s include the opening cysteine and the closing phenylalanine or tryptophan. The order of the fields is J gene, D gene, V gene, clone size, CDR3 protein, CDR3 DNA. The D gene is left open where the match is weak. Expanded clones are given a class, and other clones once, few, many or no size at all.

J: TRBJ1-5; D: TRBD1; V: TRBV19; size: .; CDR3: CASSIEDRDNQPQHF; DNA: TGTGCCAGTAGTATAGAGGACAGGGACAATCAGCCCCAGCATTTT
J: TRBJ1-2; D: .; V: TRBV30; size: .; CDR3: CAWTPQATSGYTF; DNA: TGTGCCTGGACCCCACAGGCGACTTCTGGCTACACCTTC
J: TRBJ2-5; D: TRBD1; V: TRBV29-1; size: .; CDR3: CSVEDRGLRETQYF; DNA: TGCAGCGTTGAAGACAGGGGGCTTAGGGAGACCCAGTACTTC
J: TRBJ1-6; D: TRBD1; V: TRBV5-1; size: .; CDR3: CASSVDRVDSPLHF; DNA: TGCGCCAGCAGCGTTGACAGGGTCGATTCACCCCTCCACTTT
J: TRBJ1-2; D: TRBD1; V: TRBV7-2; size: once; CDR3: CASSKGQGLGYTF; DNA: TGTGCCAGCAGCAAGGGACAGGGTCTTGGCTACACCTTC
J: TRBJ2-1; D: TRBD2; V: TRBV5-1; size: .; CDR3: CASGPRASGYNEQFF; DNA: TGCGCCAGCGGACCCAGGGCTAGCGGGTACAATGAGCAGTTCTTC
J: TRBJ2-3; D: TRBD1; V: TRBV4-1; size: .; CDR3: CASSQEERGGAGTDTQYF; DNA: TGCGCCAGCAGCCAAGAGGAAAGAGGGGGCGCGGGCACAGATACGCAGTATTTT
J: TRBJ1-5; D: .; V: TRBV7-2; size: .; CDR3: CASSLAPGRGGNQPQHF; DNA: TGTGCCAGCAGCTTAGCGCCCGGCAGGGGAGGCAATCAGCCCCAGCATTTT
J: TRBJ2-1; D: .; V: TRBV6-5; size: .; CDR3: CASTLGGRGREQFF; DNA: TGTGCCAGCACCTTAGGGGGTCGTGGGCGGGAGCAGTTCTTC
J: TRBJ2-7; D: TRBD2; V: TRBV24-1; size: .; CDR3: CAPARREGYEQYF; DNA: TGTGCCCCTGCCAGGCGGGAGGGCTACGAGCAGTACTTC
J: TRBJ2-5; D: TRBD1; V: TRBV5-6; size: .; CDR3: CASSLGQGGTQYF; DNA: TGTGCCAGCAGCCTCGGACAGGGGGGGACCCAGTACTTC
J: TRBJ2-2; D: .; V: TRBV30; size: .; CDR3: CAWIPGITGELFF; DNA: TGTGCCTGGATTCCGGGTATCACCGGGGAGCTGTTTTTT
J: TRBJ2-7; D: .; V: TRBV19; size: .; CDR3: CASSIDPGALEQYF; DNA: TGTGCCAGTAGTATAGATCCGGGAGCTCTCGAGCAGTACTTC
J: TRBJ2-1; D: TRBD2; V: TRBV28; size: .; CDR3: CASRTSGSGEQFF; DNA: TGTGCCAGCAGGACTAGCGGGAGTGGTGAGCAGTTCTTC
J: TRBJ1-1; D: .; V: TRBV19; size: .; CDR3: CASRRDEGVRTEAFF; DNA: TGTGCCAGTAGGAGGGATGAGGGGGTGAGGACTGAAGCTTTCTTT
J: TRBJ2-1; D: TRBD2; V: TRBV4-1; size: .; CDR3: CASSQPSGGQTEQFF; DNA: TGCGCCAGCAGCCAACCTAGCGGGGGCCAAACTGAGCAGTTCTTC